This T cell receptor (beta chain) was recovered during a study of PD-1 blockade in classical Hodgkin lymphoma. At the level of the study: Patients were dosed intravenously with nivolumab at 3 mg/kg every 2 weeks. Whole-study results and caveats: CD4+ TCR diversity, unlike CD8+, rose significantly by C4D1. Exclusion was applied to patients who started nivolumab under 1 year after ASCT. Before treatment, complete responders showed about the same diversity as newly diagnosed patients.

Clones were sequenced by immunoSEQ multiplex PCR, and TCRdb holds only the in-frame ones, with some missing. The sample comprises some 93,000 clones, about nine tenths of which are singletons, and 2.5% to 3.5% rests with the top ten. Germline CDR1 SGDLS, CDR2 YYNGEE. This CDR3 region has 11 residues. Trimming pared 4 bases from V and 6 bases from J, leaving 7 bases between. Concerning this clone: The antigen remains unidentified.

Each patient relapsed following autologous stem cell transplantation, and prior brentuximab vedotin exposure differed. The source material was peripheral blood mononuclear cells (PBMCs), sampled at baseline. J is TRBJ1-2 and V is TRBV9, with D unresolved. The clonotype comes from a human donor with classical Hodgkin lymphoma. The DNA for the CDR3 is TGTGCCAGCAGCCGACGAGATGGCTACACCTTC. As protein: CASSRRDGYTF.